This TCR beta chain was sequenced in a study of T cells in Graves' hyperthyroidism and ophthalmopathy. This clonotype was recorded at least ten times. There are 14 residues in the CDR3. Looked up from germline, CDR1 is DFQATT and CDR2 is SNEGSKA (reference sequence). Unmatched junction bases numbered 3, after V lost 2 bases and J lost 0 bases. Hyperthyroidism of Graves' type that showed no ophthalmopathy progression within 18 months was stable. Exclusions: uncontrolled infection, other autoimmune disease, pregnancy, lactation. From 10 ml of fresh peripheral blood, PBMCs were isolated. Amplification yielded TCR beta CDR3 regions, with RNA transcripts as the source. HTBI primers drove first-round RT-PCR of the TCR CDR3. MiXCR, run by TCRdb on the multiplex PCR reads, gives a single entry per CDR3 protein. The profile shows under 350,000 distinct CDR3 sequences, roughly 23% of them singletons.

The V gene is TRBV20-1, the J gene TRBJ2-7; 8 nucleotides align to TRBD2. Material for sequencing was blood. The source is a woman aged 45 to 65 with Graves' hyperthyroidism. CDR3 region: CSARRAGGSYEQYF. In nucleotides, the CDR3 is TGCAGTGCTAGACGGGCGGGAGGCTCCTACGAGCAGTACTTC.